The clone carrying this TCR beta chain was detected many times. Its antigen remains unidentified. This CDR3 comprises 14 residues. The V gene's germline CDR1 is DFQATT and CDR2 SNEGSKA (reference sequence). This record comes from a study of response to subunit inactivated influenza vaccine. TCRdb processed the RT-PCR reads anew with MiXCR; each CDR3 protein has one entry. The sample includes under 550,000 distinct CDR3 sequences, roughly 7.9% of them seen just once. Study results and limitations: Authors suggested that a seasonal influenza vaccination recruits few new T cells each time.

The material sequenced was PBMCs from blood, taken less than 30 months after vaccination. V gene TRBV20-1 combines with J gene TRBJ2-1; 13 bases agree with TRBD2. This TCR was sampled from a man aged 50 to 75 who received an inactivated influenza vaccine. This chain's CDR3 is CRGLAGALDNEQFF. As DNA, the CDR3 is TGCAGAGGACTAGCGGGAGCTCTTGACAATGAGCAGTTCTTC.